This TCR beta chain was captured by sequencing in a study of T cells after yellow fever vaccination (dated by TCRdb to the late 2010s). For the study in its entirety: The SMART-Seq v4 Ultra Low Input RNA kit was used to prepare libraries from fractions with low cell numbers. To follow T-cell clones before and after primary and booster YFV17D yellow fever vaccination, bulk TCR alpha and beta repertoires were sequenced over time. Two healthy male donors made up the cohort, one aged 18 to 30 years and the other aged 30 to 40 years. Blood samples were taken at several timepoints before and after primary and secondary immunization, and bulk PBMC replicates and cell subsets were isolated.

What the research found in general, with its limitations: Computational filtering was needed because FACS-sorted repertoires could contain abundant contaminating clonotypes from the bulk population. Because the study included only a couple of donors, the extent to which the findings can be generalized is limited. A small fraction of clonotypes appeared in both the CD4 and CD8 compartments, likely as a result of convergent recombination. After the booster, most of the clones that had expanded following primary vaccination were detected again (almost 98% of CD4 and 80% to 90% of CD8), which suggests that memory was broadly maintained. Compared with the primary T-cell response, the secondary T-cell response was faster but weaker, reaching its peak on day 5 rather than on day 15.

The V end loses 5 bases and the J end loses 3 bases, and a stretch of 11 bases separates them. From cysteine to phenylalanine, the CDR3 is 13 amino acids long. Kept here is only the CDR3 DNA, which spans 39 bases and is read in frame from base 1. Based on the germline V gene, the CDR1 and CDR2 sequences are MNHEY and SVGAGI. Details on this clonotype: The antigen it binds to is not known. No base quality values were provided; no much bigger clone lies one nucleotide off.

TCRdb shows the sequencer as Illumina NovaSeq 6000. TCR cDNA was synthesized by 5'RACE template switching, through which a universal primer site and unique molecular identifiers were introduced. cDNA synthesis was primed from both the TCR alpha and TCR beta constant segments. Two PCR steps were used to amplify libraries, with sample barcodes and sequencing adapters being added in the second step. Sequencing of the libraries was done on either Illumina HiSeq 2500 (2x100 bp) or NovaSeq (2x150 bp). Per the authors' processing: MIGEC handled demultiplexing of reads and collapsing into UMI consensus sequences, while MiXCR performed V(D)J alignment. Vaccine-responding clonotypes were identified with edgeR using replicate PBMC samples, with FDR below 0.01 and a log2 fold change above 5 up to day 15 being required. Each bulk clonotype received a CD4 or CD8 identity based on whether the sequenced CD4 or CD8 repertoire contained that clonotype at higher abundance. TCRdb itself trimmed the public reads at Q25 with fastp, ran MiXCR and retained productive beta chains. Rows with one shared CDR3 protein collapse into an entry with the most common genes and DNA. What appears here as the V and J calls and clone size reflects TCRdb's work, not the paper's. The sample table lists under 500,000 distinct CDR3 sequences, around 20% of them with a count of one. Together, the top ten hold roughly a sixth of the sample.

What the treatment or condition label conveys for this sample: live attenuated yellow fever vaccine strain. At each blood-draw timepoint, two biological replicates of bulk PBMCs were obtained. PBMCs were isolated from peripheral blood using a standard Ficoll-Paque protocol. TriZol was used to extract RNA from bulk PBMCs, CD4 and CD8 fractions, and dextramer-positive and dextramer-negative fractions. The TCR comes from a man younger than 35 who received the YFV17D yellow fever vaccine. This sample comprised PBMCs, obtained before the yellow fever booster vaccination. Rearrangement joined TRBV6-5 to TRBJ2-7; a weak D assignment points to TRBD2 (5 bases agree). The CDR3 sequence is CASSTPGSYEQYF. The sequenced DNA: TGTGCCAGCAGTACCCCGGGGAGCTACGAGCAGTACTTC.